This TCR beta chain was recorded in a study of CD8 T cells in Susac syndrome. Points from the study as a whole: As acknowledged by the study, its TCR sequencing and HLA analysis included a relatively small number of individuals.

Points on this clonotype: Its specificity is not known.

Sequencing of TCR beta was undertaken in CD8+ and CD4+ T cells derived from blood. The multiple sclerosis controls were treatment-naive patients affected by stable or active relapsing-remitting disease. RNA totalling about 0.5 to 1 ug underwent reverse transcription with random hexamers. The amplification used immunoSEQ multiplex PCR on TCR beta CDR3; it spanned 54 Vbeta and 13 Jbeta. TCRdb re-analysed the immunoSEQ multiplex PCR reads in MiXCR, keeping a single row per CDR3 protein. In the table there are 150,000 to 200,000 distinct CDR3 sequences, about 94% of which are singletons. V was clipped by 6 bases and J by 2 bases; unmatched bases: 7. This CDR3 is built from 14 residues. Germline V gene lookup returns CDR1 SQVTM and CDR2 ANQGSEA.

The chain joins TRBV29-1 to TRBJ2-7; 10 bases are shared with TRBD2. The source is a human donor with multiple sclerosis. The sample was CD4+ T cells from PBMCs. The DNA of the CDR3 is TGCAGCGTCGCCCCGGGACTAGCGACCTACGAGCAGTACTTC. This codes for CSVAPGLATYEQYF.